This T cell receptor (beta chain) emerged from a study of CD8 T cells in ankylosing spondylitis. With 1 base removed from V and 3 bases from J, the gap between germline ends came to 13 bases. Germline assignment: CDR1 SEHNR and CDR2 FQNEAQ (reference sequence). CDR3 length: 15 residues. Overall study findings and caveats: Disease-linked clones proved CD8+ and comparatively uncommon in peripheral blood. The study looked at matched synovial fluid samples from ankylosing spondylitis patients. Disease-linked clones were reported to be significantly enriched there. Reactive arthritis synovial fluid and blood previously showed some of these motif variants.

Preparation of TCR beta libraries was done by quantitative 5'-RACE with molecular barcodes. Each CDR3 protein is one row after TCRdb ran MiXCR on the 5' RACE reads. The sample contains nearly 350,000 distinct CDR3 sequences, about 14% of which appear only once. This clonotype was counted a few times. The antigen is undetermined. Sequencing used blood, either unsorted or a sorted T cell fraction (not recorded which). The receptor comes from a male donor with ankylosing spondylitis or in good health (not recorded which). The chain uses TRBV7-9 and TRBJ2-7, with D perhaps TRBD2 (6 bases). The CDR3, as DNA: TGTGCCAGCAGCTTAGGCGGGGACGCAGTCTACGAGCAGTACTTC. Its translation is CASSLGGDAVYEQYF.